A single sample gave rise to the 14 T cell receptor beta chains below, sequenced in a study of response to subunit inactivated influenza vaccine. TCRdb re-called the RT-PCR reads with MiXCR, one entry per CDR3 protein. The sample holds roughly 700,000 distinct CDR3 sequences; approximately 14% are singletons and the top ten take 5.5% to 7%. This sample comprised PBMCs from blood, obtained roughly 15 days before vaccination. The receptors here all came from a man aged 45-60 years who received an inactivated influenza vaccine.

A few counts support this clonotype. The chain is built from TRBV7-9 and TRBJ2-1; 7 positions match TRBD2. The CDR3 spans 14 residues. From germline, CDR1 is SEHNR and CDR2 FQNEAQ (reference sequence). J gave up 5 bases and V 2 bases, and 3 bases lay outside the gene matches. The CDR3 nucleotides are TGTGCCAGCAGCTTAAGTACTAGCGACAATGAGCAGTTCTTC. Translating it yields CASSLSTSDNEQFF. The full variable domain, rest sourced from reference TRBV7-9 and TRBJ2-1, is DTGVSQNPRHKITKRGQNVTFRCDPISEHNRLYWYRQTLGQGPEFLTYFQNEAQLEKSRLLSDRFSAERPKGSFSTLEIQRTEQGDSAMYLCASSLSTSDNEQFFGPGTRLTVL.

The V and J genes are TRBV20-1 and TRBJ1-1; 7 nucleotides agree with TRBD1. After removal of 5 bases from V and 11 bases from J, the junction contained 14 bases not matched to a gene. The CDR3 has 13 residues. Germline values: CDR1 DFQATT, CDR2 SNEGSKA (reference sequence). The CDR3: CSASHSTGAGAFF. CDR3 DNA: TGCAGTGCTTCCCATTCAACAGGGGCGGGGGCTTTCTTT.

The chain employs TRBV6-2 or TRBV6-3 and TRBJ2-3; 9 bases line up with TRBD2. J was trimmed by 3 bases and V by 0 bases; bases with no gene match: 4. The CDR3 is made up of 16 amino acids. The V gene's germline CDR1 is MNHEY and CDR2 SVGEGT. This chain's CDR3 is CASSYSAGGPTDTQYF. CDR3 nucleotides: TGTGCCAGCAGTTACTCGGCGGGAGGGCCGACAGATACGCAGTATTTT.

This clonotype was seen many times. This sequence joins TRBV20-1 and TRBJ1-2; D may be TRBD1 (5 bases). The CDR3 spans 14 residues. Germline V lookup: CDR1 DFQATT, CDR2 SNEGSKA (reference sequence). V dropped 2 bases and J dropped 6 bases, with 16 bases sitting between them. This CDR3 is CSARRDSSTDGYTF. The CDR3 DNA follows: TGCAGTGCTAGACGGGACTCTAGCACGGATGGCTACACCTTC.

This clonotype was observed a handful of times. This sequence joins TRBV28 and TRBJ2-5; D gene ambiguous. The germline V gene has CDR1 MDHEN and CDR2 SYDVKM. This CDR3 has 17 residues. V dropped 4 bases and J dropped 1 base, with 19 bases sitting between them. The CDR3 DNA reads as TGTGCCAGCAGTTCCCTTAGAGGATCGTCAGCCCAAGAGACCCAGTACTTC. This codes for CASSSLRGSSAQETQYF.

This clonotype came up a few times. The gene calls are TRBV12-5 and TRBJ1-6, with 9 bases aligning to TRBD1. Losses at the gene ends were 4 bases for V and 6 bases for J; bases not matched to a gene: 4. Germline CDR1 is LGHNT and CDR2 is FRNRAP. CDR3 size: 15 residues. CDR3 DNA: TGTGCTAGTGGTTCGGACAGGGGTTTTAATTCACCCCTCCACTTT. Translating gives CASGSDRGFNSPLHF.

This clonotype showed up just a few times. This chain connects TRBV28 to TRBJ2-5; D possibly corresponds to TRBD1 (6 bases). Looked up from germline, CDR1 is MDHEN and CDR2 is SYDVKM. Trimming removed 5 bases at V and 7 bases at J, with 14 bases between. This CDR3 is 13 amino acids long. The CDR3 DNA reads as TGTGCCAGCAGTCGTACAGGGTTGGTGACCCAGTACTTC. This translates into CASSRTGLVTQYF.

DNA for the CDR3: TGCAGTGGAGAGGGACAGGGCCAAGAGACCCAGTACTTC. Translation gives CSGEGQGQETQYF. The chain links TRBV20-1 to TRBJ2-5; 9 bases are a match to TRBD1. J lost 1 base, V lost 7 bases, and 4 bases had no gene match. The CDR3 consists of 13 residues. From germline, CDR1 is DFQATT and CDR2 SNEGSKA (reference sequence).

The rearrangement links TRBV12-5 to TRBJ1-5, with D maybe TRBD1 (6 bases). The CDR3 has 20 residues. Germline lookup yields CDR1 LGHNT and CDR2 FRNRAP. Trimming removed 3 bases at V and 3 bases at J, with 27 bases between. The CDR3 reads CASGFSSGEPWGQFNQPQHF. In DNA form, the CDR3 reads TGTGCTAGTGGTTTTTCCTCGGGAGAGCCTTGGGGGCAATTCAATCAGCCCCAGCATTTT.

This clonotype was recorded only once. The chain joins TRBV7-9 to TRBJ2-5; the D gene is possibly TRBD2 (6 bases). Germline V lookup: CDR1 SEHNR, CDR2 FQNEAQ (reference sequence). V gave up 5 bases and J gave up 4 bases, with 14 bases separating them. This CDR3 has 14 amino acids. As DNA, the CDR3 is TGTGCCAGCAGCATTCCGGGGGTCGGAGAGACCCAGTACTTC. It encodes CASSIPGVGETQYF.

The sample holds many counts of this clonotype. The chain employs TRBV7-3 and TRBJ2-3; 8 nucleotides line up with TRBD2. CDR3 length: 19 amino acids. Germline CDR1 is SGHTA and CDR2 is FQGTGA. V gave up 5 bases and J gave up 0 bases; unmatched junction bases: 16. CDR3 DNA: TGTGCCAGCAGCCCTCTGGGGTTAGGCGGGAGGAGAAGCACAGATACGCAGTATTTT. Its protein product is CASSPLGLGGRRSTDTQYF.

The chain is built from TRBV5-1 and TRBJ1-4; 7 bases are a match to TRBD1. The junction had 6 bases not matched to a gene; V was cut back by 4 bases and J by 6 bases. The CDR3 is 14 residues long. Germline V lookup: CDR1 SGHRS, CDR2 YFSETQ. This CDR3 is CASSGDRVDEKLFF. The CDR3 DNA sequence: TGCGCCAGCAGCGGCGACAGGGTTGATGAAAAACTGTTTTTT.

The CDR3 loop is CASSPHAGGYNEQFF. The CDR3 DNA sequence: TGTGCCAGCAGTCCCCATGCGGGAGGGTACAATGAGCAGTTCTTC. The chain joins TRBV12-3 or TRBV12-4 to TRBJ2-1, with TRBD2 matching 9 bases. Germline trimming cut 5 bases from V and 4 bases from J; bases unmatched to any gene: 6. The CDR3 loop spans 15 amino acids.

This clonotype was seen more than once but under ten times. CDR3 loop: CASSIGPSGGSTDTQYF. The CDR3, as DNA: TGTGCCAGCAGCATCGGCCCCTCGGGAGGGAGCACAGATACGCAGTATTTT. The J gene is TRBJ2-3, the V gene TRBV9; TRBD2 matches 8 bases. This CDR3 has 17 residues. J lost 0 bases, V lost 4 bases, and 10 bases had no gene match. Germline loops: CDR1 SGDLS, CDR2 YYNGEE.